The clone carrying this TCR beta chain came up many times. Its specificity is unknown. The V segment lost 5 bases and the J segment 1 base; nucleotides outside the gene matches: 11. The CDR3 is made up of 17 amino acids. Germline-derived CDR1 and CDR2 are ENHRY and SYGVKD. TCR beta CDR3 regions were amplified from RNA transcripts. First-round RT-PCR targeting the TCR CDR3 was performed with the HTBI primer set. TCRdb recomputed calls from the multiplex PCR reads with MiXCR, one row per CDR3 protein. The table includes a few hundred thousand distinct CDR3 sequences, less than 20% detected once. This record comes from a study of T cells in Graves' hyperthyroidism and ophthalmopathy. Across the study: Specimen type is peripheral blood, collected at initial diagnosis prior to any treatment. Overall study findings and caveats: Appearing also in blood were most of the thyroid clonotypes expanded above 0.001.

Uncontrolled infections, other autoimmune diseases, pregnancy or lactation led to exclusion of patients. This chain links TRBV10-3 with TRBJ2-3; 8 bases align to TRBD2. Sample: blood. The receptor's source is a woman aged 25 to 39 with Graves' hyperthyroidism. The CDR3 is CAISREVREGGTDTQYF. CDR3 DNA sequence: TGTGCCATCAGTCGTGAAGTTCGGGAGGGTGGCACAGATACGCAGTATTTT.